A single sample gave rise to the 25 T cell receptor beta chains below, sequenced in a study of tumor-infiltrating lymphocytes in primary liver carcinoma. Joint extraction of RNA and DNA used roughly 20-33 mg of bulk tissue that was unsorted. A primer matching the constant region was used to make TCR beta cDNA from 450 to 500 ng of total RNA. The TCR beta library was amplified through three nested multiplex PCR rounds in a modified ARM-PCR procedure. Forward primers for TRBV1-TRBV30 and a C-beta reverse primer served the first two PCR rounds, at about 10 cycles each. TCRdb itself ran the multiplex PCR reads through MiXCR, one entry per CDR3 protein. The sample carries around 120,000 distinct CDR3 sequences, roughly three fifths recorded once. Sequenced input: liver tumor tissue from sampling region 1. The subset is: tumor region T1, superior pole. The receptors come from a woman aged 55-69 years with primary liver carcinoma and hepatitis B virus infection.

The chain joins TRBV11-3 to TRBJ2-1; 14 positions agree with TRBD2. This CDR3 is built from 19 residues. Germline values: CDR1 SGHNT, CDR2 YENEEA. V lost 1 base to trimming and J lost 4 bases; unmatched junction nucleotides: 9. CDR3 bases: TGTGCCAGCAGCTTAGGCGGGACTAGCGGGAGCCTGATATACAATGAGCAGTTCTTC. Protein product: CASSLGGTSGSLIYNEQFF.

A remark on this clonotype: As the CDR3 is not closed by the conserved phenylalanine or tryptophan, this likely results from a read error. The chain links TRBV14 to TRBJ2-7; 7 bases line up with TRBD2. Germline trimming cut 7 bases from V and 5 bases from J; bases unmatched to any gene: 11. Germline assignment: CDR1 SGHDN and CDR2 FVKESK. The CDR3 extends over 14 amino acids. DNA of the CDR3: TGTGCCAGCAACCAGGTCGGGACTATAGACGAGCAGTACTAC. This gives the protein CASNQVGTIDEQYY.

Note on this clonotype: At one end the junction does not follow the germline gene, possibly because of a read error. The CDR3 DNA reads as TGTACCAGCAGCCCCCGACTAGACCCGGTCTGGGAGCTGTTTTTT. It yields the protein CTSSPRLDPVWELFF. J is TRBJ2-2 and V is TRBV4-2; D possibly corresponds to TRBD2 (6 bases). The CDR3 runs 15 residues. Germline V gives CDR1 LGHNA, CDR2 YNFKEQ.

At least ten counts were recorded for this clonotype. The gene calls are TRBV6-1 and TRBJ1-1; no clear D. V gave up 2 bases and J gave up 6 bases, with 10 bases separating them. The CDR3 is 13 amino acids. In germline, CDR1 is MNHNS, CDR2 SASEGT. The CDR3 loop is CASSEYSGAEAFF. The CDR3 DNA reads as TGTGCCAGCAGTGAATATTCTGGGGCTGAAGCTTTCTTT.

Note on this clonotype: A read error may be the cause here, since a much bigger clone is one base away. The chain uses TRBV5-1 and TRBJ2-1; tentatively, D is TRBD1 or TRBD2 (5 bases each). The CDR3 consists of 18 residues. V lost 6 bases, J lost 2 bases, and 24 bases lay in between. From germline, CDR1 is SGHRS and CDR2 YFSETQ. The CDR3 here is CASIQSRDPIYAYNEQFF. CDR3 DNA: TGCGCCAGCATCCAGAGTCGGGACCCCATCTACGCCTACAATGAGCAGTTCTTC.

This clonotype was found many times. An end of the junction does not agree with germline; a read error may underlie this. This sequence joins TRBV12-3 or TRBV12-4 and TRBJ2-3; a weak D match, TRBD2 (5 bases). The CDR3 contains 16 residues. The chain's CDR3 is CASSDVGPVRAYTHYF. The CDR3 DNA reads as TGTGCCAGCAGTGACGTAGGGCCAGTGAGGGCCTATACGCATTATTTT.

About this clonotype itself: With a much larger clone just one base away, this may be a read error. V and J are TRBV4-1 and TRBJ2-5, with TRBD1 identical over 9 bases. CDR1 MGHRA and CDR2 YSYEKL come from the germline V gene. The CDR3 has 15 residues. The J segment lost 2 bases and the V segment lost 8 bases, leaving 9 bases of the junction unmatched. The CDR3 sequence is CASGRGQGLQETQYF. CDR3 DNA: TGCGCCAGCGGCCGGGGACAGGGCCTTCAAGAGACCCAGTACTTC.

With respect to this clonotype: Germline and junction disagree at one end, which may indicate a read error. The chain couples TRBV6-6 to TRBJ2-4, with D perhaps TRBD2 (5 bases). Germline CDR1 reads MNHNY; CDR2 reads SVGAGI (reference sequence). The CDR3 is 14 amino acids. The chain's CDR3 is CTSAPWRAVNIQYF. DNA for the CDR3: TGTACCAGCGCCCCATGGAGAGCGGTAAACATTCAGTACTTC.

For this clonotype: A much larger clone is a single base away; this may be a read error. The chain has TRBV11-3 and TRBJ1-1, with unresolved D. CDR3 length: 14 amino acids. The germline gives CDR1 SGHNT, CDR2 YENEEA. Trimming shortened V by 8 bases and J by 3 bases, and 16 bases separated the two germline ends. The CDR3 nucleotides read TGTGCCAGCCGCCATAGGAGGGAGGACACTGAAGCTTTCTTT. Translation gives CASRHRREDTEAFF. Full variable domain (outside the CDR3, taken from reference TRBV11-3 and TRBJ1-1): EAGVVQSPRYKIIEKKQPVAFWCNPISGHNTLYWYLQNLGQGPELLIRYENEEAVDDSQLPKDRFSAERLKGVDSTLKIQPAELGDSAVYLCASRHRREDTEAFFGQGTRLTVV.

This clonotype was seen at least ten times. The chain employs TRBV4-2 and TRBJ2-3; TRBD2 matches 7 bases. The trim removed 2 bases at V and 0 bases at J, leaving 11 bases unmatched. Germline loops: CDR1 LGHNA, CDR2 YNFKEQ. The CDR3 is made up of 18 amino acids. CDR3 nucleotides: TGTGCCAGCAGCCAATTAGGGCTAGCGGCAGCCAGCACAGATACGCAGTATTTT. Translation: CASSQLGLAAASTDTQYF.

With regard to this clonotype: Compared with germline, one end of the junction differs, possibly owing to a read error. The rearrangement links TRBV6-1 to TRBJ2-7; D remains ambiguous. This CDR3 has 16 residues. CDR1 is MNHNS, CDR2 SASEGT, per germline. CDR3 sequence reads: CASSFARQPSSYERYF. CDR3 coding DNA: TGTGCCAGCAGTTTCGCTCGCCAGCCGAGCTCCTACGAGCGGTACTTC.

To note about this clonotype: An end of the junction differs from the germline gene, which may be a read error. The CDR3: CASSPLTGSYNEQFF. The CDR3 coding sequence is TGTGCAAGCAGCCCCCTAACGGGATCTTACAATGAGCAGTTCTTC. The rearrangement uses TRBV2 and TRBJ2-1; tentative D call: TRBD2 (5 bases). Per the germline V gene, CDR1 is SNHLY and CDR2 is FYNNEI. CDR3 size: 15 residues.

Turning to this clonotype: A junction boundary mismatches the germline segment, possibly from a read error. The chain recombines TRBV11-1 with TRBJ2-1; 11 bases fit TRBD2. The CDR3 has 17 amino acids. The germline V gene has CDR1 SGHAT and CDR2 FQDESV (reference sequence). CDR3 nucleotide sequence: TGTGCCAACAGCTCCATTATAGCGGGAGGGTCGATCAATGAGCAGTTCTTC. Encoded protein: CANSSIIAGGSINEQFF. Variable domain in full (rest from reference TRBV11-1 and TRBJ2-1): EAEVAQSPRYKITEKSQAVAFWCDPISGHATLYWYRQILGQGPELLVQFQDESVVDDSQLPKDRFSAERLKGVDSTLKIQPAELGDSAMYLCANSSIIAGGSINEQFFGPGTRLTVL.

This clonotype was observed at least ten times. V gene TRBV29-1 combines with J gene TRBJ1-1; D is uncertain. V was cut by 4 bases and J by 1 base, with 13 bases left in between. The CDR3 contains 14 residues. From germline, CDR1 is SQVTM and CDR2 ANQGSEA. The CDR3: CSVGWGPRNTEAFF. The CDR3 region has the DNA TGCAGCGTTGGGTGGGGTCCTCGGAACACTGAAGCTTTCTTT.

About this clonotype: A single base separates this from a much larger clone, so it may be a read error. V and J are TRBV6-2 or TRBV6-3 and TRBJ1-5; D is unclear. Germline-derived CDR1 and CDR2 are MNHEY and SVGEGT. The CDR3 runs 15 residues. The CDR3 is CPSNQHYPSNQPQHF. CDR3 DNA sequence: TGTCCCAGCAACCAGCACTACCCTAGCAATCAGCCCCAGCATTTT.

About this clonotype: A much larger clone is a single base away; this may be a read error. The DNA of the CDR3 is TGTGCCACCTCACTTAACCCCCCGGGACTAGTGACCTACGAGCAGTACTTC. Protein product: CATSLNPPGLVTYEQYF. The chain employs TRBV6-1 and TRBJ2-7; 8 nucleotides align to TRBD2. Germline values: CDR1 MNHNS, CDR2 SASEGT. The CDR3 covers 17 residues. The V gene end was trimmed by 10 bases and the J gene end by 2 bases; junction bases not matched to a gene: 19.

Details on this clonotype: This clone may be a read error of a much larger clone one base away. The CDR3 sequence is CASSSDRGGSPLHF. The CDR3 nucleotides are TGTGCCAGCAGTAGCGACAGGGGTGGTTCACCCCTCCACTTT. This rearrangement joins TRBV12-3 or TRBV12-4 to TRBJ1-6; 8 bases are shared with TRBD1. The V and J ends lost 5 bases and 9 bases, in that order; junction bases with no gene match: 6. This CDR3 region has 14 residues.

A remark on this clonotype: The germline gene is not matched at one end of the junction; a read error may be the cause. This chain uses TRBV12-3 or TRBV12-4 with TRBJ1-1, with D possibly TRBD1 on 6 matching bases. There are 16 residues in the CDR3. CDR3 residues: CASSLPGGAPNTEALF. CDR3 nucleotide sequence: TGTGCCAGCAGTTTACCTGGGGGGGCGCCTAACACTGAAGCTCTCTTT.

Details on this clonotype: One base away lies a much larger clone, so this may be a sequencing read error. This rearrangement joins TRBV6-5 to TRBJ2-1, with 9 bases lining up with TRBD2. CDR1 is MNHEY, CDR2 SVGAGI, per germline. The CDR3 is 17 residues long. J was trimmed by 7 bases and V by 7 bases; bases with no gene match: 17. The CDR3 nucleotides are TGTGCCAGCACCCCCATGTGGGGCGGGAGGGTCCGGAATGAGCAGTTCTTC. Its protein product is CASTPMWGGRVRNEQFF.

This clonotype was counted a few times. The gene calls are TRBV28 and TRBJ1-3, with a weak D call TRBD1 (6 bases). This CDR3 is built from 16 residues. Germline assignment: CDR1 MDHEN and CDR2 SYDVKM. V lost 5 bases, J lost 3 bases, and 17 bases lay in between. DNA of the CDR3: TGTGCCAGCAGTAGGCCCCTCGGGACATATGGAAACACCATATATTTT. Its protein is CASSRPLGTYGNTIYF.

The chain employs TRBV11-1 and TRBJ1-1; D unclear. This CDR3 is 13 amino acids long. V lost 6 bases and J 7 bases, leaving 15 bases between the germline ends. The V gene's germline CDR1 is SGHAT and CDR2 FQDESV (reference sequence). The CDR3 sequence: CASSADKNVEAFF. CDR3 nucleotide sequence: TGTGCCAGCAGTGCTGACAAGAACGTTGAAGCTTTCTTT.

Concerning this clonotype: Since the CDR3 does not end with the conserved phenylalanine or tryptophan, this likely comes from a read error. The chain employs TRBV4-1 and TRBJ2-7; D not certain. Germline V CDR1 and CDR2: MGHRA, YSYEKL. The ends were cut back, 4 bases at V and 1 base at J, with 14 bases in the middle. The CDR3 is 15 residues long. CDR3 in amino acids: CASSREWKESYEQYL. The CDR3, as DNA: TGCGCCAGCAGCCGAGAATGGAAGGAATCCTACGAGCAGTACTTG.

The CDR3 DNA reads as TGTGCCAGCAGCTTAGGGGTCCCGGGAGGGCCTAGGTACGAGCAGTACTTC. Amino acids: CASSLGVPGGPRYEQYF. The chain has TRBV7-9 and TRBJ2-7, with 8 positions matching TRBD2. The CDR3 length is 17 residues. The J segment lost 4 bases and the V segment lost 1 base, leaving 12 bases of the junction unmatched. Per the germline V gene, CDR1 is SEHNR and CDR2 is FQNEAQ (reference sequence).

CDR3 protein: CASSPGTGNTEAFF. The CDR3 DNA reads TGTGCCAGCTCACCAGGAACGGGGAACACTGAAGCTTTCTTT. The chain uses TRBV18 and TRBJ1-1; D is unclear. Trimming removed 2 bases from V and 1 base from J, with 8 bases in between. Germline values: CDR1 KGHSH, CDR2 LQKENI. The CDR3 contains 14 residues.

To note about this clonotype: This CDR3 is missing its conserved last phenylalanine or tryptophan, likely due to a read error. This rearrangement joins TRBV11-3 to TRBJ2-1, with TRBD2 matching over 9 bases. Germline V gene lookup returns CDR1 SGHNT and CDR2 YENEEA. Germline trimming cut 10 bases from V and 4 bases from J; bases unmatched to any gene: 11. This CDR3 comprises 15 residues. The DNA of the CDR3 is TGTGCCATCGGAGGGGGCGGGAGGGGGTACAATGAGCAGTTCTAT. It encodes CAIGGGGRGYNEQFY.